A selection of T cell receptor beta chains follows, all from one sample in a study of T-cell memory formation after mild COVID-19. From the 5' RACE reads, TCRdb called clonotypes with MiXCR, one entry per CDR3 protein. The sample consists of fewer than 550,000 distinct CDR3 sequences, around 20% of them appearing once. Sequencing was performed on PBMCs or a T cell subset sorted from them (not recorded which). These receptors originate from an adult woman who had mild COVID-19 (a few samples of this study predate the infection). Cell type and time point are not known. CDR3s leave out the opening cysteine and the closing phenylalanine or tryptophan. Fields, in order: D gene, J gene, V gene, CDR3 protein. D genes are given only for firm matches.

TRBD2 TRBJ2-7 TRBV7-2 ASSPRQGLAGPYEQY
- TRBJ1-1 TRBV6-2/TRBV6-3 ASQVRTPGTEAF
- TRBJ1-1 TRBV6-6 ASSYSFAF
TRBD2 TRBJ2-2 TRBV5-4 ASSPGGFRTGELF
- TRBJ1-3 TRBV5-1 ASSLVGLSGNTIY
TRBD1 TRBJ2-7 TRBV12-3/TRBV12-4 ASSRDRGEQY
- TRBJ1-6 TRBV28 ASSLSGIGSPLH
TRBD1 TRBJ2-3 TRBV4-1 ASSQAGGKDTQY
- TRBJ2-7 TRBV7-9 ASRFNEQY
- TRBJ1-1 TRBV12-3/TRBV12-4 ASSLGRKAF
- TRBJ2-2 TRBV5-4 ASSPAPGQNTGELF
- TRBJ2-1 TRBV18 ASSPPNRVYNEQF
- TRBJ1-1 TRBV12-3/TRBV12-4 ASSLVGYVNTEAF
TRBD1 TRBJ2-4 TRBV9 ASSVRDRGNIQY
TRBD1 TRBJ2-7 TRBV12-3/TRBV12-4 ASSLLGTGEQY
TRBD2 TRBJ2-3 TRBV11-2 ASSLVLAADTQY
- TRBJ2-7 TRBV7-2 ASSFETAIFYEQY
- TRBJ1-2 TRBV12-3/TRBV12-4 ASSRQGNLYGYT
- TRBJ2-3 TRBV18 ASSPNGRGDTQY
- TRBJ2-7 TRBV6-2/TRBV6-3 ASSYSYPYEQY
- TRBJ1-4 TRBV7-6 ASSLAGGSGPGEKLF
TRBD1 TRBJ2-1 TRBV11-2 ASSSGLQGAFYNEQF
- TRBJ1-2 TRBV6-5 ASSYPGLGGYT
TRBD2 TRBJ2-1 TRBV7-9 ASSLALLGLAGGPSYNEQF
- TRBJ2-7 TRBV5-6 ASSFGGYSYEQY
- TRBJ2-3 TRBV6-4 AVGGSTPQY
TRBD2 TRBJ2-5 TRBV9 ASGASGGAGETQY
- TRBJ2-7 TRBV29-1 SVQGEPKEIYEQY
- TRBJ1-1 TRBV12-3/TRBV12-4 ASSLGANFEAF
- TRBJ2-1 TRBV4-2 ASSPATGYEQF
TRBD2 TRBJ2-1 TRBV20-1 SAPPLAGGYNEQF
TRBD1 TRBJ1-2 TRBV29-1 SVQDRGLYGYT
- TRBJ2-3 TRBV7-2 ASSNRPDTQY
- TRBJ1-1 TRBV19 ASSIGGRPLNTEAF
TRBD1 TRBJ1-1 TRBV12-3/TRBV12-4 ASRTGVTEAF
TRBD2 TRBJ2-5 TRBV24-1 ATDRLAGRETQY
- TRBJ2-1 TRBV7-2 ASSLLTVYNEQF
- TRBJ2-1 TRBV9 ASSPGPPVYNEQF
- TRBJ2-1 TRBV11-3 ASSSPTGPSYNEQF
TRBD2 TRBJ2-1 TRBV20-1 SARDLGLADYNEQF
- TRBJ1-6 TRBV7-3 ASSPSGTPNSPLH
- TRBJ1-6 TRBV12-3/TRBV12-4 ASSLGRTNSPLH
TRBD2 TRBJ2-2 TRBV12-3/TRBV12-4 ASSFPNGGADTGELF
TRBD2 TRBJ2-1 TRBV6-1 ASSGRGAGGVNEQF
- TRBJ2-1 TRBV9 ASSPQSSYNEQF
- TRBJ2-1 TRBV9 ASSVEGRENNEQF
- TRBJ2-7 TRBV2 ASSEAGPYEQY
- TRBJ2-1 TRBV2 ASKGEQF